The present T cell receptor beta chain was sequenced within a study of early T cells in non-severe SARS-CoV-2 infection. Looking at the study overall: Sequencing input comprised bulk RNA from unsorted whole blood; chain pairing was not available.

TCRdb ran MiXCR on the 5' RACE reads and lists one entry per CDR3 protein. The sample lists about 68,000 distinct CDR3 sequences, under 13% seen once, with 6.4% in the top ten. As to this clonotype: Its antigen is unidentified.

General observations from the study: Sequences matched to VDJdb favored anti-spike CD8 responses, while private and CD4 specificities were missed.

The CDR3 runs to 14 residues. Germline V CDR1 and CDR2: SGHNT, YYREEE (reference sequence). With 0 bases removed from V and 8 bases from J, the gap between germline ends came to 12 bases. The TCR comes from an adult who was a healthcare worker with PCR-confirmed SARS-CoV-2 infection or an uninfected control (not recorded which). What was sequenced was whole blood. V gene TRBV5-4 combines with J gene TRBJ2-1; D is unresolved. In DNA form, the CDR3 reads TGTGCCAGCAGCTTGGAGGGCCTTTATGATGAGCAGTTCTTC. It codes for CASSLEGLYDEQFF.